This T cell receptor beta chain appears in the sequencing data of a study of cytotoxic CD8 clonotypes in ibrutinib-treated CLL. Study at large: Results showed roughly 24 partial and 2 complete responses; following median roughly 66 months, approximately 14 remained remitted, roughly twelve advanced.

Germline lookup yields CDR1 SGHNT and CDR2 YENEEA. The CDR3 totals 16 residues. The junction had 5 bases not matched to a gene; V was cut back by 5 bases and J by 6 bases. Study-wide results and limits: Clonality went up at ibrutinib response and then declined back toward baseline at progression. The study found public clonotypes uncommon, contracting or stable on treatment.

This table comes from immunoSEQ multiplex PCR, and its TCRdb copy is limited to in-frame clones, with some not included. The sample includes roughly 63,000 clones, approximately 57% of them seen just once. Turning to this clone: The antigen remains undetermined.

The TCR originated in a human donor with chronic lymphocytic leukemia. Sequenced here: PBMCs, sampled after 12 months of ibrutinib treatment. The chain links TRBV11-3 to TRBJ2-3; 16 bases fit TRBD2. The DNA for the CDR3 is TGTGCCAGCAGCCCGGGACTAGCGGGGGGGCTGGATACGCAGTATTTT. Protein product: CASSPGLAGGLDTQYF.